This section outlines one T cell receptor (beta chain) sequence together with its context. The record originates from a study of radiotherapy plus CTLA-4 blockade in lung cancer. Sequencing was performed with immunoSEQ multiplex PCR; in TCRdb, only in-frame clones are kept and a portion is missing. This table holds some 110,000 clones, about four fifths found once. The CDR3 contains 17 residues. The germline gives CDR1 SGHTA, CDR2 FQGTGA. Trimming took off 5 bases at V and 1 base at J, with 15 bases between the two ends. The TCR sequence derives from a human donor with non-small cell lung cancer who had a partial response to radiotherapy plus ipilimumab. Material: peripheral blood, obtained from a patient treated with radiotherapy plus ipilimumab. The V call is TRBV7-3, the J call TRBJ2-6; D uncertain. The CDR3 protein is CASSPGFSPSGANVLTF. CDR3 bases: TGTGCCAGCAGCCCCGGTTTCTCCCCATCTGGGGCCAACGTCCTGACTTTC. The entire variable domain, with the rest obtained from reference TRBV7-3 and TRBJ2-6, is as follows: GAGVSQTPSNKVTEKGKYVELRCDPISGHTALYWYRQSLGQGPEFLIYFQGTGAADDSGLPNDRFFAVRPEGSVSTLKIQRTERGDSAVYLCASSPGFSPSGANVLTFGAGSRLTVL.